The 32 T cell receptor beta chains below come from one sample, sequenced in a study of shared clonotypes between healthy human individuals. Naivety among CD8 cells was defined by CD45RO negativity and positive CCR7 selection, thereby excluding terminally differentiated effector memory CD45RA+ cells. Method: immunoSEQ multiplex PCR; TCRdb's copy keeps in-frame clones and lacks some. The sample records about 2.2 million clones, about 93% being singletons. Material for sequencing was naive CD8+ T cells from PBMCs. These receptors all come from a man aged 18-30 years in good health. Some clones in this sample may be carry-over from other donors' samples.

This rearrangement joins TRBV6-1 to TRBJ2-1; D gene uncertain. Germline lookup yields CDR1 MNHNS and CDR2 SASEGT. This CDR3 is built from 15 residues. Deletions cut 3 bases from V and 0 bases from J, with 9 bases between. The CDR3 sequence is CASSDSAGSYNEQFF. The CDR3 DNA follows: TGTGCCAGCAGTGATTCTGCAGGCTCCTACAATGAGCAGTTCTTC.

This rearrangement joins TRBV4-2 to TRBJ2-7; 12 nucleotides line up with TRBD2. This CDR3 contains 15 residues. V dropped 4 bases and J dropped 5; count of bases not matched to a gene: 6. The V gene's germline CDR1 is LGHNA and CDR2 YNFKEQ. The CDR3 DNA sequence: TGTGCCAGCAGCCTCCGACTAGCGGGAGTCCACGAGCAGTACTTC. This codes for CASSLRLAGVHEQYF.

This clone was found once. V and J are TRBV19 and TRBJ1-1; D gene ambiguous. Germline V gene data show CDR1 as LNHDA and CDR2 as SQIVND (reference sequence). V lost 1 base to trimming and J lost 1 base, with 10 bases between them. CDR3 length equals 15 residues. Written as DNA, the CDR3 is TGTGCCAGTAGTATAGGACCAGTGGCGAACACTGAAGCTTTCTTT. This encodes CASSIGPVANTEAFF.

The chain employs TRBV29-1 and TRBJ2-1; 9 nucleotides match TRBD2. The V segment lost 3 bases and the J segment 7 bases; nucleotides outside the gene matches: 13. The CDR3 has 16 residues. Germline V gene lookup returns CDR1 SQVTM and CDR2 ANQGSEA. Here the CDR3 reads CSVESTLAGLWNEQFF. The CDR3 nucleotides are TGCAGCGTTGAGTCAACCCTAGCGGGACTCTGGAATGAGCAGTTCTTC.

This chain connects TRBV7-9 to TRBJ1-2; a weak D match, TRBD1 (6 bases). This CDR3 is 12 amino acids long. Trimming cost V 4 bases and J 10 bases, with 13 bases left between them. Germline CDR1 and CDR2: SEHNR and FQNEAQ (reference sequence). The CDR3, as DNA: TGTGCCAGCAGCTCGGACAGTAGTTACTACACCTTC. Translating it yields CASSSDSSYYTF. Filled out from reference TRBV7-9 and TRBJ1-2, the complete variable domain reads DTGVSQNPRHKITKRGQNVTFRCDPISEHNRLYWYRQTLGQGPEFLTYFQNEAQLEKSRLLSDRFSAERPKGSFSTLEIQRTEQGDSAMYLCASSSDSSYYTFGSGTRLTVV.

The CDR3 loop reads CASSESVLAGVGLTGELFF. In DNA, the CDR3 is TGCGCCAGCAGTGAGTCCGTACTAGCGGGAGTAGGTCTTACCGGGGAGCTGTTTTTT. The chain joins TRBV10-1 to TRBJ2-2; 11 nucleotides align to TRBD2. CDR3 length equals 19 residues. The V gene end was trimmed by 0 bases and the J gene end by 5 bases; junction bases not matched to a gene: 11. Germline CDR1 WNHNN, CDR2 SYGVQD (reference sequence).

This chain uses TRBV11-1 with TRBJ2-7; D not certain. Germline CDR1 is SGHAT and CDR2 is FQDESV (reference sequence). This CDR3 is 15 amino acids long. Trimming shortened V by 0 bases and J by 1 base, and 10 bases separated the two germline ends. CDR3 sequence (DNA): TGTGCCAGCAGCTTAGCGCAGGCTGGGTCCTACGAGCAGTACTTC. Translation: CASSLAQAGSYEQYF.

The rearrangement joins TRBV4-1 to TRBJ1-3; TRBD1 might be the D (6 bases). Trimming cost V 3 bases and J 9 bases, with 15 bases left between them. Looked up from germline, CDR1 is MGHRA and CDR2 is YSYEKL. CDR3 length equals 14 residues. As DNA, the CDR3 is TGCGCCAGCAGCCAGACCCAGGGGTTAGCCACCATATATTTT. Amino acids: CASSQTQGLATIYF.

The V gene is TRBV10-2, the J gene TRBJ2-7; 8 nucleotides match TRBD1. CDR1 WSHSY and CDR2 SAAADI come from the germline V gene. The trim removed 2 bases at V and 2 bases at J, leaving 2 bases unmatched. CDR3 size: 14 residues. CDR3 loop: CASSERTGTYEQYF. DNA for the CDR3: TGCGCCAGCAGTGAGCGGACAGGGACCTACGAGCAGTACTTC.

As to this clone: The sample holds other DNA sequences that translate to the same CDR3. This chain connects TRBV5-4 to TRBJ2-5; D perhaps matches TRBD2 (5 bases). The germline V gene encodes CDR1 SGHNT and CDR2 YYREEE (reference sequence). V dropped 3 bases and J dropped 2 bases, with 8 bases sitting between them. This CDR3 region has 13 residues. The CDR3 coding sequence is TGTGCCAGCAGCTCCCGGGGACAAGAGACCCAGTACTTC. Amino acids: CASSSRGQETQYF.

The gene calls are TRBV5-8 and TRBJ2-7; 10 bases map to TRBD1. The CDR3 length is 14 residues. In germline, CDR1 is SGHTS, CDR2 YDEGEE. The V segment lost 1 base and the J segment 4 bases; nucleotides outside the gene matches: 2. The CDR3, as DNA: TGTGCCAGCAGCTTGCGGGACAGGGGATACGAGCAGTACTTC. Protein sequence: CASSLRDRGYEQYF.

The chain joins TRBV4-1 to TRBJ2-1, with 14 bases aligning to TRBD2. CDR1 is MGHRA, CDR2 YSYEKL, per germline. The J segment lost 10 bases and the V segment lost 3 bases, leaving 5 bases of the junction unmatched. This CDR3 region has 15 residues. CDR3 coding DNA: TGCGCCAGCAGCCAGGGACTAGCGGGAGCCTGGGAGCAGTTCTTC. Its translation: CASSQGLAGAWEQFF.

V gene TRBV7-9 combines with J gene TRBJ2-5; perhaps TRBD1 as D (6 bases). Per the germline V gene, CDR1 is SEHNR and CDR2 is FQNEAQ (reference sequence). Trimming shortened V by 6 bases and J by 3 bases, and 17 bases separated the two germline ends. CDR3 length: 15 amino acids. The CDR3 loop reads CASSSYGTNKETQYF. As DNA, the CDR3 is TGTGCCAGCAGTTCGTACGGGACAAATAAAGAGACCCAGTACTTC.

The J gene is TRBJ1-4, the V gene TRBV9; possible D gene TRBD1, 6 bases. This CDR3 has 15 amino acids. V gave up 4 bases and J gave up 4 bases, with 14 bases separating them. Germline V gives CDR1 SGDLS, CDR2 YYNGEE. In DNA form, the CDR3 reads TGTGCCAGCAGCCCGGGAGGGGGACGTAATGAAAAACTGTTTTTT. This translates into CASSPGGGRNEKLFF. The variable domain in full, with the rest retrieved from reference TRBV9 and TRBJ1-4, is DSGVTQTPKHLITATGQRVTLRCSPRSGDLSVYWYQQSLDQGLQFLIQYYNGEERAKGNILERFSAQQFPDLHSELNLSSLELGDSALYFCASSPGGGRNEKLFFGSGTQLSVL.

This chain uses TRBV27 with TRBJ2-3, with D hard to call. The germline gives CDR1 MNHEY, CDR2 SMNVEV (reference sequence). Trimming shortened V by 2 bases and J by 4 bases, and 7 bases separated the two germline ends. CDR3 length equals 13 residues. The CDR3 protein is CASSLGLPDTQYF. The CDR3 DNA reads as TGTGCCAGCAGTTTAGGTCTCCCAGATACGCAGTATTTT.

The rearrangement links TRBV28 to TRBJ1-5; tentative D call: TRBD1 (5 bases). Germline CDR1 MDHEN, CDR2 SYDVKM. The CDR3 runs 14 residues. V dropped 6 bases and J dropped 1 base, with 10 bases sitting between them. CDR3 residues: CASSPRGSNQPQHF. DNA of the CDR3: TGTGCCAGCAGCCCGCGGGGGAGCAATCAGCCCCAGCATTTT.

This rearrangement joins TRBV27 to TRBJ2-3; 7 nucleotides agree with TRBD2. From germline, CDR1 is MNHEY and CDR2 SMNVEV (reference sequence). This CDR3 has 17 residues. V lost 7 bases, J lost 2 bases, and 15 bases stayed unmatched. In DNA form, the CDR3 reads TGTGCCAGCAAGCCGAACGTAGCGGGCGCTTTCACAGATACGCAGTATTTT. Its protein is CASKPNVAGAFTDTQYF.

The genes are TRBV19 and TRBJ1-1, with TRBD1 identical over 9 bases. Looked up from germline, CDR1 is LNHDA and CDR2 is SQIVND (reference sequence). This CDR3 is built from 18 residues. V trimming: 6 bases; J trimming: 4 bases; junction bases outside the gene matches: 18. CDR3 sequence: CASRGTGHEAHGTTEAFF. CDR3 bases: TGTGCCAGTAGGGGGACAGGGCACGAAGCCCATGGTACCACTGAAGCTTTCTTT.

The chain recombines TRBV11-2 with TRBJ1-4; possible D gene TRBD1, 6 bases. The CDR3 has 19 residues. With 0 bases removed from V and 0 bases from J, the gap between germline ends came to 17 bases. Germline V gene sequence: CDR1 SGHAT, CDR2 FQNNGV. Here the CDR3 reads CASSLDPGDILTTNEKLFF. CDR3 bases: TGTGCCAGCAGCTTAGATCCGGGGGACATTCTAACAACTAATGAAAAACTGTTTTTT.

The chain carries TRBV27 and TRBJ1-2; possibly TRBD1 for D (6 bases). V was clipped by 9 bases and J by 8 bases, with 16 bases between them. The germline CDR1 and CDR2 sequences are MNHEY and SMNVEV (reference sequence). The CDR3 covers 12 residues. The CDR3: CASRSGGQGYTF. In DNA, the CDR3 is TGTGCCAGTCGGAGCGGGGGACAAGGCTACACCTTC.

The rearrangement links TRBV27 to TRBJ2-7, with 10 positions matching TRBD2. Trimming at V came to 4 bases and at J to 4 bases, leaving 10 bases not matched to a gene. In germline, CDR1 is MNHEY, CDR2 SMNVEV (reference sequence). The length of the CDR3 is 16 residues. The CDR3 sequence: CASSSGLAGVGYEQYF. The CDR3 bases are TGTGCCAGCAGTTCGGGGCTAGCGGGAGTAGGGTACGAGCAGTACTTC.

V gene TRBV27 combines with J gene TRBJ2-3, with D possibly matching TRBD2 (5 bases). Trimming pared 3 bases from V and 2 bases from J, leaving 15 bases between. CDR1 and CDR2 (germline): MNHEY, SMNVEV (reference sequence). This CDR3 contains 16 residues. CDR3: CASSFRLAAPTDTQYF. The CDR3 DNA follows: TGTGCCAGCAGTTTTAGGCTAGCAGCTCCCACAGATACGCAGTATTTT.

The CDR3 DNA follows: TGTGCCAGCAGTTTTGAGGGTGGCCATGGCTACACCTTC. It yields the protein CASSFEGGHGYTF. The chain links TRBV27 to TRBJ1-2; D not resolved. V gave up 3 bases and J gave up 6 bases, with 11 bases separating them. From germline, CDR1 is MNHEY and CDR2 SMNVEV (reference sequence). CDR3 length equals 13 residues.

As to this clone: Since the CDR3 does not end with the conserved phenylalanine or tryptophan, this likely comes from a read error. The chain employs TRBV5-4 and TRBJ1-2, with a tentative D call TRBD1 (5 bases). There are 11 residues in the CDR3. The germline gives CDR1 SGHNT, CDR2 YYREEE (reference sequence). Trimming cost V 6 bases and J 4 bases, with 7 bases left between them. The CDR3 nucleotides are TGTGCCAGCACCGACAGCTATGGCTACACCCTC. It yields the protein CASTDSYGYTL.

The chain is built from TRBV7-3 and TRBJ2-1; TRBD2 aligns across 9 bases. With V trimmed by 2 bases and J by 5 bases, 4 bases remained unmatched. CDR3 size: 15 residues. Germline V lookup: CDR1 SGHTA, CDR2 FQGTGA. The CDR3 loop reads CASSLVRGRDNEQFF. DNA for the CDR3: TGTGCCAGCAGCTTAGTTCGCGGGAGGGACAATGAGCAGTTCTTC.

This rearrangement joins TRBV27 to TRBJ2-5; no firm D call. The V end lost 4 bases, the J end lost 2 bases, and 11 bases lay between the germline ends. Looked up from germline, CDR1 is MNHEY and CDR2 is SMNVEV (reference sequence). This CDR3 contains 14 residues. The CDR3 sequence is CASSSLETQETQYF. CDR3 DNA: TGTGCCAGCAGTTCCCTGGAAACGCAAGAGACCCAGTACTTC.

The chain combines TRBV5-1 with TRBJ1-2, with no clear D. The CDR3 is 15 amino acids. Trimming left V 4 bases short and J 4 bases short, with 17 bases between. From germline, CDR1 is SGHRS and CDR2 YFSETQ. The CDR3 sequence is CASSPGPLEVYGYTF. The CDR3 nucleotides read TGCGCCAGCAGCCCTGGCCCCCTGGAGGTCTATGGCTACACCTTC. The full variable domain, in which reference TRBV5-1 and TRBJ1-2 provide the parts outside the CDR3, is KAGVTQTPRYLIKTRGQQVTLSCSPISGHRSVSWYQQTPGQGLQFLFEYFSETQRNKGNFPGRFSGRQFSNSRSEMNVSTLELGDSALYLCASSPGPLEVYGYTFGSGTRLTVV.

The V and J genes are TRBV7-9 and TRBJ2-7; 14 bases align to TRBD2. Germline V lookup: CDR1 SEHNR, CDR2 FQNEAQ (reference sequence). This CDR3 spans 18 amino acids. The junction had 17 bases not matched to a gene; V was cut back by 6 bases and J by 7 bases. CDR3: CASRSTSGRADPSQEQYF. CDR3 sequence (DNA): TGTGCCAGCAGGTCGACTAGCGGGAGGGCCGACCCGTCACAAGAGCAGTACTTC.

This chain links TRBV7-9 with TRBJ2-3; D unclear. V dropped 5 bases and J dropped 0 bases, with 12 bases sitting between them. Germline loops: CDR1 SEHNR, CDR2 FQNEAQ (reference sequence). The CDR3 contains 15 residues. The DNA of the CDR3 is TGTGCCAGCAGCCACCCATTGGATAGCACAGATACGCAGTATTTT. This codes for CASSHPLDSTDTQYF.

The CDR3 is CASSLGLPGTGVFEQYF. In DNA form, the CDR3 reads TGTGCCAGCAGTTTAGGCCTCCCAGGGACAGGGGTTTTCGAGCAGTACTTC. The genes are TRBV27 and TRBJ2-7; 10 nucleotides align to TRBD1. The CDR3 contains 17 residues. Germline V gives CDR1 MNHEY, CDR2 SMNVEV (reference sequence). The trim removed 2 bases at V and 6 bases at J, leaving 13 bases unmatched.

The J gene is TRBJ1-3, the V gene TRBV5-6, with D perhaps TRBD1 (6 bases). V gave up 3 bases and J gave up 1 base, with 11 bases separating them. CDR1 and CDR2 from the germline V gene are SGHDT and YYEEEE. This CDR3 is 15 amino acids long. The chain's CDR3 is CASSWGHLSGNTIYF. CDR3 sequence (DNA): TGTGCCAGCAGCTGGGGACACCTTTCTGGAAACACCATATATTTT. Together with reference TRBV5-6 and TRBJ1-3, the CDR3 gives the full variable domain: DAGVTQSPTHLIKTRGQQVTLRCSPKSGHDTVSWYQQALGQGPQFIFQYYEEEERQRGNFPDRFSGHQFPNYSSELNVNALLLGDSALYLCASSWGHLSGNTIYFGEGSWLTVV.

The J gene is TRBJ2-2, the V gene TRBV7-3; D gene unclear. Trimming left V 6 bases short and J 8 bases short, with 7 bases between. Germline V CDR1 and CDR2: SGHTA, FQGTGA. This CDR3 has 11 amino acids. The CDR3 loop is CASSPPGELFF. The CDR3 DNA is TGTGCCAGCAGTCCACCGGGGGAGCTGTTTTTT.